Reported below is one T cell receptor (beta chain). Looked up from germline, CDR1 is SGDLS and CDR2 is YYNGEE. V was cut by 0 bases and J by 6 bases, with 17 bases left in between. This CDR3 region has 16 residues. This record comes from a study of blood T cell repertoires in COVID-19. Overall study: Samples of COVID-19 (acute and convalescent) were obtained from the United States, Italy and Spain. PBMCs, B-cell-depleted T cells, or T cells were the source of the cDNA or gDNA that made up the material.

In the source study's methods: Quantification of nucleated cells was approximated via reference gene primer amplification. This table comes from immunoSEQ multiplex PCR, and its TCRdb copy is limited to in-frame clones, with some not included. V and J calls and clone size come straight from that table; D and trimming were deduced from the DNA. The sample yields roughly 120,000 clones, approximately 80% seen once. Sequencing was carried out using peripheral blood. This receptor was identified in a woman in her thirties or forties with acute or convalescent COVID-19. This chain connects TRBV9 to TRBJ2-3; D is uncertain. The CDR3 is CASSVAGWQTKDTQYF. The CDR3, as DNA: TGTGCCAGCAGCGTAGCCGGGTGGCAGACCAAGGATACGCAGTATTTT.